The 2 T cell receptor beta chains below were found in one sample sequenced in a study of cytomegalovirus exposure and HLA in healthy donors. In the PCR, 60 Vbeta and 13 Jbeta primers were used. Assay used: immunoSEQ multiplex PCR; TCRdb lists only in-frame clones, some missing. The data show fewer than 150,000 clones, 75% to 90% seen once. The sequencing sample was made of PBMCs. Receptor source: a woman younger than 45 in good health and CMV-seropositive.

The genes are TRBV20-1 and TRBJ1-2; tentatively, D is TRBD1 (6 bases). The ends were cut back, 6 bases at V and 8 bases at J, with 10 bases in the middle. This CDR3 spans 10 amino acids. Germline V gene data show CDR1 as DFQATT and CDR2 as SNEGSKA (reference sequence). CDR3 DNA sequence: TGCAGTGCCACAGGGAGAGGCTACACCTTC. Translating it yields CSATGRGYTF.

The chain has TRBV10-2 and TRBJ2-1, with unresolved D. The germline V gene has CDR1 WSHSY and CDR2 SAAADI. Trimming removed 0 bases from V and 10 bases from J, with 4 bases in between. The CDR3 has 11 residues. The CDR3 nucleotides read TGCGCCAGCAGTGAGTCGCGGGAGCAGTTCTTC. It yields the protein CASSESREQFF.